This TCR beta chain was documented in a study of blood T cell repertoires in COVID-19. Study summary: The samples span acute and convalescent COVID-19 from the United States, Italy and Spain. The cDNA or gDNA used as material had been derived from T cells, B-cell-depleted T cells, or PBMCs.

This CDR3 has 14 residues. V gave up 2 bases and J gave up 4 bases, with 11 bases separating them. The germline gives CDR1 MDHEN, CDR2 SYDVKM. Authors' methods: Scientists estimated how many nucleated cells there were by amplifying reference gene primers. The repertoire was sequenced with immunoSEQ multiplex PCR; TCRdb's copy has only in-frame clones and lacks some. V and J calls and clone size follow that table, whereas D and trimming were derived from the DNA. This sample yields more than 65,000 clones, of which around 80% are seen a single time; 5.3% belongs to the top ten. This TCR came from a man between 50 and 59 years old with active COVID-19. The chain carries TRBV28 and TRBJ1-2; tentative D call: TRBD1 (5 bases). Input material: peripheral blood. CDR3 protein: CASSLEAGIYGYTF. CDR3 DNA sequence: TGTGCCAGCAGTTTAGAGGCAGGGATCTATGGCTACACCTTC.